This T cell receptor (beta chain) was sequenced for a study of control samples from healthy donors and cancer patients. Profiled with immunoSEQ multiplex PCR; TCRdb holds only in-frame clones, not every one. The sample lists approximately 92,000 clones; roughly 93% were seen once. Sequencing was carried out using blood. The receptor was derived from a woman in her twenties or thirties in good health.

As DNA, the CDR3 is TGTGCCGCCGGGGGGCTCTACATGAACACTGAAGCTTTCTTT. It codes for CAAGGLYMNTEAFF. This chain joins TRBV19 and TRBJ1-1; D is perhaps TRBD1 (6 bases). The V gene's germline CDR1 is LNHDA and CDR2 SQIVND (reference sequence). The CDR3 has 14 residues. Trimming removed 11 bases at V and 0 bases at J, with 16 bases between.